What follows are 6 T cell receptor beta chains derived from one specimen sequenced in a study of T cell responses to AZD1222 COVID-19 vaccine. Only in-frame clones appear in the TCRdb table, and some are missing; sequencing was by immunoSEQ multiplex PCR. The sample yields 160,000 or so clones, about 88% seen once. The sample here was peripheral blood, taken on day 0 of AZD1222 vaccination. The receptors come from an adult in good health.

J is TRBJ1-2 and V is TRBV6-5; D remains unclear. The CDR3 spans 15 residues. CDR1 is MNHEY, CDR2 SVGAGI, per germline. The V gene lost 0 bases and the J gene lost 6 bases, with 14 bases spanning the gap. CDR3 protein: CASSYSSIPPDGYTF. The CDR3, as DNA: TGTGCCAGCAGTTACTCTTCTATCCCCCCGGATGGCTACACCTTC.

Concerning this clone itself: One end of the junction is discordant with germline, which a read error may explain. The chain links TRBV18 to TRBJ1-1, with no clear D. Germline CDR1 is KGHSH and CDR2 is LQKENI. This CDR3 contains 14 residues. CDR3 region: CASSPTHANAEAFF. Written as DNA, the CDR3 is TGTGCCAGCTCACCAACACATGCGAACGCTGAAGCTTTCTTT.

The CDR3 here is CASSLGAGVTYNEQFF. In DNA form, the CDR3 reads TGCGCCAGCAGCTTGGGGGCGGGAGTAACCTACAATGAGCAGTTCTTC. V and J are TRBV5-1 and TRBJ2-1; 7 bases line up with TRBD2. Per germline, CDR1 SGHRS and CDR2 YFSETQ. The CDR3 covers 16 residues. Trimming took 0 bases from V and 2 from J; bases not matched to a gene: 5.

This clone was seen many times. The chain recombines TRBV18 with TRBJ1-3; unclear D gene. V dropped 3 bases and J dropped 8 bases, with 14 bases sitting between them. The CDR3 totals 14 residues. Germline loops: CDR1 KGHSH, CDR2 LQKENI. The CDR3: CASSPPTGRDTIYF. CDR3 nucleotide sequence: TGTGCCAGCTCACCCCCGACCGGTCGTGACACCATATATTTT. Complete variable domain (other parts from reference TRBV18 and TRBJ1-3): NAGVMQNPRHLVRRRGQEARLRCSPMKGHSHVYWYRQLPEEGLKFMVYLQKENIIDESGMPKERFSAEFPKEGPSILRIQQVVRGDSAAYFCASSPPTGRDTIYFGEGSWLTVV.

V gene TRBV28 combines with J gene TRBJ2-6; D is undetermined. Germline CDR1 MDHEN, CDR2 SYDVKM. The CDR3 consists of 14 residues. V lost 5 bases and J 2 bases, leaving 7 bases between the germline ends. CDR3 sequence (DNA): TGTGCCAGCAGTAACAGCGCTGGGGCCAACGTCCTGACTTTC. Protein product: CASSNSAGANVLTF.

CDR3: CASRTSGNTGELFF. In DNA, the CDR3 is TGTGCCAGCAGGACTAGCGGAAACACCGGGGAGCTGTTTTTT. The J gene is TRBJ2-2, the V gene TRBV6-5; 9 bases are a match to TRBD2. Losses at the gene ends were 6 bases for V and 2 bases for J; bases not matched to a gene: 1. Germline CDR1 reads MNHEY; CDR2 reads SVGAGI. The CDR3 is 14 residues long.